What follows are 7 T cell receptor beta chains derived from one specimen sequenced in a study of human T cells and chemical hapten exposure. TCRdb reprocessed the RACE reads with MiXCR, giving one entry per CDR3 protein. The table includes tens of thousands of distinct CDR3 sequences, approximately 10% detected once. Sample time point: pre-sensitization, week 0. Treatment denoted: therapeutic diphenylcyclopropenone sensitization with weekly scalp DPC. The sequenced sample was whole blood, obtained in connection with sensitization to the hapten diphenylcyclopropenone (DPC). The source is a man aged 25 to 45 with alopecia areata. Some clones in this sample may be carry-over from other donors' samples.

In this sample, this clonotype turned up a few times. The CDR3 bases are TGCAGTGCTAGAAGCGGAAACACAGATACGCAGTATTTT. This encodes CSARSGNTDTQYF. V and J are TRBV20-1 and TRBJ2-3; tentative D call: TRBD2 (5 bases). CDR1 DFQATT and CDR2 SNEGSKA come from the germline V gene (reference sequence). The V and J ends lost 2 bases and 2 bases respectively, with 8 bases between them. The CDR3 covers 13 residues.

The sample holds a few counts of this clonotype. DNA for the CDR3: TGCAGTGTGACTAGCGGGGGCGATACGCAGTATTTT. This encodes CSVTSGGDTQYF. The V and J genes are TRBV20-1 and TRBJ2-3; 12 positions agree with TRBD2. The V gene end was trimmed by 7 bases and the J gene end by 6 bases; junction bases not matched to a gene: 2. The CDR3 extends over 12 amino acids. In germline, CDR1 is DFQATT, CDR2 SNEGSKA (reference sequence).

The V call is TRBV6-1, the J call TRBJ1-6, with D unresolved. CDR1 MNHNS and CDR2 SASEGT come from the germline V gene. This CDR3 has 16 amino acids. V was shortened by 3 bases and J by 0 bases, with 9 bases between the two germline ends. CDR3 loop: CASSDVQSSYNSPLHF. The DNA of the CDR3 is TGTGCCAGCAGTGATGTCCAGAGCTCCTATAATTCACCCCTCCACTTT.

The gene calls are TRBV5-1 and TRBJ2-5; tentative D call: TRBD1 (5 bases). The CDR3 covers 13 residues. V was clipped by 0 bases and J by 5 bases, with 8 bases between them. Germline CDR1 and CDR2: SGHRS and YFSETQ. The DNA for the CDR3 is TGCGCCAGCAGCTTGGGGGGCGAGGAGACCCAGTACTTC. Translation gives CASSLGGEETQYF.

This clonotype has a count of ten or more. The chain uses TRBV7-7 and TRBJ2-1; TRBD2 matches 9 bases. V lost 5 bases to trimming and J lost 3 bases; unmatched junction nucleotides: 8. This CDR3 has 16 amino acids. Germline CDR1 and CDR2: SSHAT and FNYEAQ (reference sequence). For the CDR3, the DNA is TGTGCCAGCAGCCCACGACTAGCGGACATCTACAATGAGCAGTTCTTC. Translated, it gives CASSPRLADIYNEQFF.

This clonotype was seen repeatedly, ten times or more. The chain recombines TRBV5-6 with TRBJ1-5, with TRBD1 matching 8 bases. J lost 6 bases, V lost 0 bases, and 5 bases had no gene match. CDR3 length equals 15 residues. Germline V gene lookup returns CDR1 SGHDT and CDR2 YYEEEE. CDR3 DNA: TGTGCCAGCAGCTTGGCGACAGGGGTTATTCAGCCCCAGCATTTT. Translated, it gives CASSLATGVIQPQHF. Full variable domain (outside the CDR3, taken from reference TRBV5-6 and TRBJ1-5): DAGVTQSPTHLIKTRGQQVTLRCSPKSGHDTVSWYQQALGQGPQFIFQYYEEEERQRGNFPDRFSGHQFPNYSSELNVNALLLGDSALYLCASSLATGVIQPQHFGDGTRLSIL.

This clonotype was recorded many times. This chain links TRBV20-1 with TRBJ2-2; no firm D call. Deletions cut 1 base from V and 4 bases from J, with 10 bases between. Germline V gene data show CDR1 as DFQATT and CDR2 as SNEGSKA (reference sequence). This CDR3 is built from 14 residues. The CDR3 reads CSARVPGFTGELFF. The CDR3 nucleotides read TGCAGTGCTAGAGTTCCCGGCTTCACCGGGGAGCTGTTTTTT.